The 31 T cell receptor beta chains reported below all come from one sample, sequenced in a study of blood T cell repertoires in COVID-19. Assay: immunoSEQ multiplex PCR; the TCRdb copy retains only in-frame clones and omits some. The table has around 280,000 clones, around 89% seen once. The specimen sequenced was PBMCs or T cells enriched from blood (not recorded which). These receptors all come from a woman aged 18-29 years with acute COVID-19.

This CDR3 is CASSLRGPLGEQYF. The DNA for the CDR3 is TGTGCCAGCAGCTTGCGGGGACCTTTAGGGGAGCAGTACTTC. This chain links TRBV7-3 with TRBJ2-7; possibly TRBD2 for D (6 bases). V lost 3 bases and J 7 bases, leaving 16 bases between the germline ends. CDR3 size: 14 residues. Germline loops: CDR1 SGHTA, CDR2 FQGTGA.

In nucleotides, the CDR3 is TGCGCCAGCAGCACATACCCACCGGGACAGGGCATCTACGAGCAGTACTTC. Amino acid sequence: CASSTYPPGQGIYEQYF. J is TRBJ2-7 and V is TRBV5-1; TRBD1 matches at 9 bases. V lost 4 bases, J lost 3 bases, and 14 bases stayed unmatched. The length of the CDR3 is 17 residues. Germline CDR1 is SGHRS and CDR2 is YFSETQ.

The chain is built from TRBV11-3 and TRBJ2-5; the D is unclear. The V end was cut by 3 bases, the J end by 0 bases, with 5 bases between. There are 13 residues in the CDR3. CDR1 and CDR2 (germline): SGHNT, YENEEA. This chain's CDR3 is CASSFGYQETQYF. CDR3 nucleotides: TGTGCCAGCAGCTTCGGGTACCAAGAGACCCAGTACTTC.

The table lists this clone with a few counts. The chain combines TRBV30 with TRBJ2-1; TRBD2 aligns across 14 bases. Germline CDR1 and CDR2: GTSNPN and SVGIG (reference sequence). Losses at the gene ends were 5 bases for V and 2 bases for J; bases not matched to a gene: 2. The CDR3 loop spans 15 amino acids. The CDR3 nucleotides read TGTGCCTGGGGGGGACTAGCGGGAGCCTACAATGAGCAGTTCTTC. This translates into CAWGGLAGAYNEQFF.

The chain employs TRBV19 and TRBJ2-1; 8 bases are shared with TRBD2. CDR3 length: 14 amino acids. The V segment lost 5 bases and the J segment 3 bases; nucleotides outside the gene matches: 3. Per the germline V gene, CDR1 is LNHDA and CDR2 is SQIVND (reference sequence). CDR3 DNA sequence: TGTGCCAGTAGTCTGGGGACTAGCTACAATGAGCAGTTCTTC. It encodes CASSLGTSYNEQFF.

The chain links TRBV7-2 to TRBJ1-2; 8 positions agree with TRBD1. Germline CDR1 and CDR2: SGHTA and FQGNSA. V was pared by 1 base and J by 7 bases, with 8 bases of the junction left unmatched. This CDR3 region has 15 residues. Here the CDR3 DNA reads TGTGCCAGCAGCTTAGATACTGACAGGGGAGTTGGCTACACCTTC. Translated: CASSLDTDRGVGYTF.

Written as DNA, the CDR3 is TGTGCCAGGGGCGGGACTAGCGGGAGGGCCCCAGATACGCAGTATTTT. It is translated as CARGGTSGRAPDTQYF. This chain joins TRBV21-1 and TRBJ2-3; the listed D gene, TRBD2, was not tested against the DNA. TRBV21-1 is classified as a pseudogene. CDR3 size: 16 residues.

This chain connects TRBV4-2 to TRBJ2-1; 8 nucleotides agree with TRBD2. After removal of 4 bases from V and 2 bases from J, the junction contained 7 bases not matched to a gene. The CDR3 is 16 amino acids. CDR1 LGHNA and CDR2 YNFKEQ come from the germline V gene. The DNA for the CDR3 is TGTGCCAGCAGCCCTATGACTAGCGAGACCTACAATGAGCAGTTCTTC. This encodes CASSPMTSETYNEQFF.

This chain uses TRBV19 with TRBJ2-5; 9 bases fit TRBD1. Germline CDR1 LNHDA, CDR2 SQIVND (reference sequence). V was pared by 4 bases and J by 2 bases, with 14 bases of the junction left unmatched. CDR3 length equals 18 residues. CDR3 bases: TGTGCCAGTAGTAGGTCCCTTCTCCCGGGACAGGGACAAGAGACCCAGTACTTC. Translation gives CASSRSLLPGQGQETQYF.

The chain employs TRBV9 and TRBJ1-2; D not resolved. CDR1 and CDR2 from the germline V gene are SGDLS and YYNGEE. V was clipped by 0 bases and J by 4 bases, with 7 bases between them. CDR3 length: 13 amino acids. The DNA of the CDR3 is TGTGCCAGCAGCGTAGGAACGGGCTATGGCTACACCTTC. Translation: CASSVGTGYGYTF.

CDR3 coding DNA: TGTGCCAGCAGTCTGGGCCCCAGAAATGAAAAACTGTTTTTT. Its translation: CASSLGPRNEKLFF. J is TRBJ1-4 and V is TRBV28; D call uncertain. Germline CDR1 is MDHEN and CDR2 is SYDVKM. With 5 bases removed from V and 5 bases from J, the gap between germline ends came to 12 bases. The CDR3 is 14 amino acids.

This chain connects TRBV5-6 to TRBJ1-5, with D hard to call. Trimming cost V 2 bases and J 4 bases, with 10 bases left between them. This CDR3 region has 14 residues. CDR1 and CDR2 (germline): SGHDT, YYEEEE. The CDR3 nucleotides are TGTGCCAGCAGCTTTCGCGGGGTTAATCAGCCCCAGCATTTT. It yields the protein CASSFRGVNQPQHF.

The chain links TRBV28 to TRBJ2-6; D may be TRBD2 (5 bases). The CDR3 has 16 amino acids. V lost 8 bases and J 0 bases, leaving 14 bases between the germline ends. In germline, CDR1 is MDHEN, CDR2 SYDVKM. CDR3 sequence (DNA): TGTGCCAGCTTAAAAAGCGGCAGCTCTGGGGCCAACGTCCTGACTTTC. This sequence encodes CASLKSGSSGANVLTF. The whole variable domain, remainder taken from reference TRBV28 and TRBJ2-6, is DVKVTQSSRYLVKRTGEKVFLECVQDMDHENMFWYRQDPGLGLRLIYFSYDVKMKEKGDIPEGYSVSREKKERFSLILESASTNQTSMYLCASLKSGSSGANVLTFGAGSRLTVL.

The chain recombines TRBV28 with TRBJ2-1; D is unclear. CDR1 and CDR2 from the germline V gene are MDHEN and SYDVKM. V was shortened by 6 bases and J by 4 bases, with 7 bases between the two germline ends. The CDR3 runs to 12 residues. CDR3 nucleotide sequence: TGTGCCAGCAGCCCTAAATACAATGAGCAGTTCTTC. It specifies CASSPKYNEQFF.

The CDR3 nucleotides are TGTGCCAGCAGTGAAGTCGGGGGGCAGGGGACCCAGTACTTC. It is translated as CASSEVGGQGTQYF. This chain uses TRBV2 with TRBJ2-5, with a weak D call TRBD2 (7 bases). Per the germline V gene, CDR1 is SNHLY and CDR2 is FYNNEI. V lost 1 base and J 7 bases, leaving 13 bases between the germline ends. The CDR3 runs 14 residues.

The V gene is TRBV5-1, the J gene TRBJ2-3, with 11 bases lining up with TRBD2. The germline gives CDR1 SGHRS, CDR2 YFSETQ. V lost 0 bases, J lost 6 bases, and 9 bases stayed unmatched. The CDR3 length is 17 residues. The CDR3 DNA reads as TGCGCCAGCAGCTTGGAGATAGCGGGAGGGCCTAGGGATACGCAGTATTTT. Its translation: CASSLEIAGGPRDTQYF.

The sample holds one count of this clone. The gene calls are TRBV5-1 and TRBJ1-4; TRBD1 matches at 7 bases. The germline gives CDR1 SGHRS, CDR2 YFSETQ. There are 17 residues in the CDR3. Trimming cost V 3 bases and J 2 bases; bases outside gene matches: 10. In DNA form, the CDR3 reads TGCGCCAGCAGCTCGCAGCCGACAGGGTTCACTAATGAAAAACTGTTTTTT. Its translation is CASSSQPTGFTNEKLFF.

V gene TRBV27 combines with J gene TRBJ1-6; 9 nucleotides match TRBD1. The trim removed 5 bases at V and 7 bases at J, leaving 6 bases unmatched. This CDR3 region has 15 residues. Germline lookup yields CDR1 MNHEY and CDR2 SMNVEV (reference sequence). Written as DNA, the CDR3 is TGTGCCAGCAGTACAGGGGGCGCACGGAATTCACCCCTCCACTTT. Translation: CASSTGGARNSPLHF.

V usage is TRBV19 and J usage is TRBJ1-2; TRBD1 aligns across 11 bases. There are 15 residues in the CDR3. Germline trimming cut 1 base from V and 5 bases from J; bases unmatched to any gene: 3. Germline CDR1 is LNHDA and CDR2 is SQIVND (reference sequence). CDR3 sequence: CASSIAGQGVYGYTF. The CDR3 DNA reads TGTGCCAGTAGTATAGCGGGACAGGGGGTATATGGCTACACCTTC.

Only one count was recorded for this clone. The junction and the germline gene differ at one end; a read error may be behind it. V gene TRBV29-1 combines with J gene TRBJ1-2, with 8 bases that match TRBD1. From germline, CDR1 is SQVTM and CDR2 ANQGSEA. This CDR3 has 12 residues. The CDR3 region has the DNA TGCAGCGTTCGGTGGGGACAGGTTTTTGGGGCCTTC. The encoded protein is CSVRWGQVFGAF.

V gene TRBV9 combines with J gene TRBJ2-1; a possible D gene is TRBD2 (5 bases). Germline V gene lookup returns CDR1 SGDLS and CDR2 YYNGEE. The ends were cut back, 4 bases at V and 3 bases at J, with 17 bases in the middle. CDR3 length: 16 amino acids. The chain's CDR3 is CASSPLASTSYNEQFF. The CDR3, as DNA: TGTGCCAGCAGCCCCCTCGCTTCTACTAGCTACAATGAGCAGTTCTTC. The full variable domain, in which reference TRBV9 and TRBJ2-1 provide the parts outside the CDR3, is DSGVTQTPKHLITATGQRVTLRCSPRSGDLSVYWYQQSLDQGLQFLIQYYNGEERAKGNILERFSAQQFPDLHSELNLSSLELGDSALYFCASSPLASTSYNEQFFGPGTRLTVL.

V and J are TRBV5-3 and TRBJ2-7; 8 bases match TRBD1. TRBV5-3 is an open reading frame, and its role is uncertain. Trimming cost V 0 bases and J 0 bases; bases outside gene matches: 5. The CDR3 covers 16 residues. CDR3 loop: CARSLVWDRSSYEQYF. The CDR3 bases are TGTGCCAGAAGCTTGGTCTGGGACAGGAGCTCCTACGAGCAGTACTTC.

This clone was observed once. The chain links TRBV7-9 to TRBJ2-5; no clear D. CDR3 size: 13 residues. Trimming left V 1 base short and J 3 bases short, with 6 bases between. Per the germline V gene, CDR1 is SEHNR and CDR2 is FQNEAQ (reference sequence). The CDR3 loop is CASSLVSEETQYF. In DNA, the CDR3 is TGTGCCAGCAGCTTAGTGTCAGAAGAGACCCAGTACTTC.

The chain combines TRBV4-3 with TRBJ1-4, with D possibly being TRBD1 (5 bases). The CDR3 has 15 amino acids. The ends were cut back, 4 bases at V and 3 bases at J, with 12 bases in the middle. Germline lookup yields CDR1 LGHNA and CDR2 YSLEER. CDR3 protein: CASSPDTDSNEKLFF. DNA for the CDR3: TGCGCCAGCAGCCCGGACACAGATTCTAATGAAAAACTGTTTTTT.

The chain carries TRBV7-9 and TRBJ1-2; possible D gene TRBD1, 5 bases. From germline, CDR1 is SEHNR and CDR2 FQNEAQ (reference sequence). The ends were cut back, 6 bases at V and 4 bases at J, with 15 bases in the middle. The CDR3 has 14 amino acids. The CDR3 DNA reads TGTGCCAGCAGACCCTCCGGGGGAATCTATGGCTACACCTTC. It codes for CASRPSGGIYGYTF.

This clone showed up just once. This rearrangement joins TRBV5-6 to TRBJ2-7; TRBD1 aligns across 9 bases. The CDR3 is 15 residues long. The germline V gene encodes CDR1 SGHDT and CDR2 YYEEEE. Losses at the gene ends were 5 bases for V and 6 bases for J; bases not matched to a gene: 12. CDR3 residues: CASRLQGANPGEQYF. The DNA of the CDR3 is TGTGCCAGCAGACTACAGGGGGCAAATCCAGGCGAGCAGTACTTC.

The rearrangement joins TRBV7-8 to TRBJ2-7; TRBD1 is a possible D gene (6 bases). The CDR3 contains 15 residues. Germline V gene sequence: CDR1 SGHVS, CDR2 FQNEAQ. V was shortened by 2 bases and J by 3 bases, with 14 bases between the two germline ends. The CDR3 region has the DNA TGTGCCAGCAGCTTATGGCAGGGGAGTAACTACGAGCAGTACTTC. Translation gives CASSLWQGSNYEQYF.

The chain joins TRBV5-1 to TRBJ1-2; D perhaps matches TRBD1 (5 bases). The CDR3 spans 14 residues. V lost 4 bases and J lost 0, with 10 bases in between. Germline values: CDR1 SGHRS, CDR2 YFSETQ. CDR3 bases: TGCGCCAGCAGCCCCAGGGAAGCTAACTATGGCTACACCTTC. Translating it yields CASSPREANYGYTF.

This clone was recorded once. This chain connects TRBV18 to TRBJ2-5; D ambiguous. This CDR3 has 12 residues. The V end lost 3 bases, the J end lost 5 bases, and 7 bases lay between the germline ends. Germline V gene lookup returns CDR1 KGHSH and CDR2 LQKENI. The CDR3 reads CASSPARETQYF. CDR3 DNA: TGTGCCAGCTCACCCGCGCGCGAGACCCAGTACTTC.

V usage is TRBV7-9 and J usage is TRBJ2-5, with TRBD2 matching 9 bases. The CDR3 contains 15 residues. Germline V gene lookup returns CDR1 SEHNR and CDR2 FQNEAQ (reference sequence). Trimming cost V 1 base and J 2 bases; bases outside gene matches: 2. The CDR3 nucleotides read TGTGCCAGCAGCTTAGTGCGGGAGGGACAAGAGACCCAGTACTTC. Protein sequence: CASSLVREGQETQYF. The full variable domain, completed using reference TRBV7-9 and TRBJ2-5, is DTGVSQNPRHKITKRGQNVTFRCDPISEHNRLYWYRQTLGQGPEFLTYFQNEAQLEKSRLLSDRFSAERPKGSFSTLEIQRTEQGDSAMYLCASSLVREGQETQYFGPGTRLLVL.

The genes are TRBV30 and TRBJ1-4, with D possibly TRBD1 on 6 matching bases. The CDR3 spans 15 residues. Germline V gene lookup returns CDR1 GTSNPN and CDR2 SVGIG (reference sequence). Trimming removed 4 bases from V and 1 base from J, with 13 bases in between. CDR3 protein: CAWKEQGLTNEKLFF. The CDR3 DNA sequence: TGTGCCTGGAAAGAGCAGGGGCTAACTAATGAAAAACTGTTTTTT. The variable domain in full, with the rest retrieved from reference TRBV30 and TRBJ1-4, is SQTIHQWPATLVQPVGSPLSLECTVEGTSNPNLYWYRQAAGRGLQLLFYSVGIGQISSEVPQNLSASRPQDRQFILSSKKLLLSDSGFYLCAWKEQGLTNEKLFFGSGTQLSVL.